The 10 T cell receptor beta chains below were found in one sample sequenced in a study of T cells after yellow fever vaccination. MiXCR, run by TCRdb on the 5' RACE reads, gives a single entry per CDR3 protein. The sample holds 400,000 to 450,000 distinct CDR3 sequences; approximately 19% are singletons and the top ten take 15% to 20%. The sequenced sample was PBMCs, obtained before the yellow fever booster vaccination. All receptors come from a man between 18 and 29 years old who received the YFV17D yellow fever vaccine.

This clonotype came up a few times. CDR3 sequence: CASGQGAREQYF. CDR3 coding DNA: TGCGCCAGCGGACAGGGGGCGCGGGAGCAGTACTTC. The V and J genes are TRBV5-1 and TRBJ2-7, with 11 nucleotides matching TRBD1. In germline, CDR1 is SGHRS, CDR2 YFSETQ. V lost 7 bases, J lost 7 bases, and 4 bases stayed unmatched. The CDR3 contains 12 residues.

In its sample, this clonotype was seen a few times. This clone may be a read error of a much larger clone one base away. V gene TRBV12-3 or TRBV12-4 combines with J gene TRBJ1-2; D gene unclear. Trimming left V 5 bases short and J 4 bases short, with 8 bases between. The CDR3 spans 12 residues. Written as DNA, the CDR3 is TGTGCCAGCAGTCCCGGGATCTATGGCTACACCTTC. Amino acid sequence: CASSPGIYGYTF.

A few counts support this clonotype. The chain employs TRBV12-3 or TRBV12-4 and TRBJ2-3; TRBD1 aligns across 8 bases. The V segment lost 6 bases and the J segment 9 bases; nucleotides outside the gene matches: 11. The CDR3 spans 14 residues. CDR3 amino acids: CASSKTGADGTQYF. CDR3 sequence (DNA): TGTGCCAGCAGCAAGACAGGGGCCGACGGCACGCAGTATTTT.

The gene calls are TRBV7-8 and TRBJ2-7; 8 bases agree with TRBD1. This CDR3 comprises 14 residues. Germline loops: CDR1 SGHVS, CDR2 FQNEAQ. J was trimmed by 3 bases and V by 5 bases; bases with no gene match: 6. CDR3 region: CASSNRDRLYEQYF. CDR3 in DNA: TGTGCCAGCAGCAACCGGGACAGGCTCTACGAGCAGTACTTC.

The sample holds a few counts of this clonotype. The chain combines TRBV18 with TRBJ1-4; D is unclear. Trimming took off 6 bases at V and 6 bases at J, with 14 bases between the two ends. CDR1 is KGHSH, CDR2 LQKENI, per germline. The CDR3 runs 14 residues. Written as DNA, the CDR3 is TGTGCCAGCTCTGCGACGGCCCGTGATGAAAAACTGTTTTTT. Its protein is CASSATARDEKLFF.

V is TRBV6-5 and J is TRBJ2-7; no clear D gene. The V end was cut by 7 bases, the J end by 2 bases, with 9 bases between. The CDR3 spans 12 residues. Germline assignment: CDR1 MNHEY and CDR2 SVGAGI. The CDR3 region has the DNA TGTGCCAGCAAACCGATGCCCTACGAGCAGTACGTC. Encoded protein: CASKPMPYEQYV.

This clonotype has only a few counts. This chain joins TRBV5-1 and TRBJ1-1; 7 positions match TRBD1. Germline values: CDR1 SGHRS, CDR2 YFSETQ. This CDR3 contains 13 residues. Unmatched junction bases numbered 7, after V lost 9 bases and J lost 2 bases. DNA for the CDR3: TGCGCCACCCGGGAGGGGGCAAACACTGAAGCTTTCTTT. Amino acids: CATREGANTEAFF.

This clonotype turned up a few times. The genes are TRBV6-5 and TRBJ1-2; TRBD1 agrees at 7 bases. The germline CDR1 and CDR2 sequences are MNHEY and SVGAGI. With 2 bases clipped from V and 7 bases from J, the junction kept 4 bases outside the gene matches. There are 13 residues in the CDR3. CDR3 sequence (DNA): TGTGCCAGCAGTTACCAGGGGGTGTCTGGCTACACCTTC. Translation gives CASSYQGVSGYTF.

This clonotype was counted only a few times. This chain uses TRBV9 with TRBJ2-1, with D tentatively TRBD2 (6 bases). This CDR3 has 14 amino acids. Germline CDR1 SGDLS, CDR2 YYNGEE. Trimming pared 1 base from V and 8 bases from J, leaving 13 bases between. CDR3 loop: CASSVMVWEDEQFF. Written as DNA, the CDR3 is TGTGCCAGCAGCGTAATGGTCTGGGAGGATGAGCAGTTCTTC.

V gene TRBV12-3 or TRBV12-4 combines with J gene TRBJ2-5; 8 nucleotides agree with TRBD1. CDR3 length: 14 residues. V lost 4 bases to trimming and J lost 5 bases; unmatched junction nucleotides: 6. CDR3 amino acids: CASSSTGGEETQYF. The CDR3 region has the DNA TGTGCCAGCAGTTCAACAGGGGGTGAGGAGACCCAGTACTTC.